Listed below are T cell receptor beta chains from one sample, sequenced in a study of T cell responses to AZD1222 COVID-19 vaccine. Measured with immunoSEQ multiplex PCR; TCRdb has only the in-frame clones, and not every one. In the table there are under 100,000 clones, 88% of which are singletons. Sequenced material: peripheral blood, taken on day 0 of AZD1222 vaccination. Every receptor here comes from an adult in good health. Both conserved end residues are part of each CDR3. The D gene is left open where the match is weak. Size tells how often a clone was seen (once, few, many) or the class of an expanded clone, and some rows leave it out.

V	size	D	J	CDR3	DNA
TRBV9	.	.	TRBJ1-6	CASSTRGSLSNSPLHF	TGTGCCAGCAGTACTAGGGGGTCCTTGAGCAATTCACCCCTCCACTTT
TRBV28	.	.	TRBJ2-3	CASSPGQYPSTDTQYF	TGTGCCAGCAGTCCCGGACAGTACCCTAGCACAGATACGCAGTATTTT
TRBV28	.	.	TRBJ2-5	CASSLGPRDQYF	TGTGCCAGCAGTTTAGGGCCCCGAGACCAGTACTTC
TRBV18	.	.	TRBJ1-1	CASSPQKGLNTEAFF	TGTGCCAGCTCACCACAAAAGGGGCTGAACACTGAAGCTTTCTTT
TRBV6-1	.	.	TRBJ1-6	CASSEYVGDRTNSPLHF	TGTGCCAGCAGTGAATACGTGGGAGATCGGACGAATTCACCCCTCCACTTT
TRBV4-1	.	.	TRBJ2-3	CASSHPTDTQYF	TGCGCCAGCAGCCACCCCACAGATACGCAGTATTTT
TRBV2	few	.	TRBJ1-5	CASRFGFNQPQHF	TGTGCCAGCAGATTCGGTTTCAATCAGCCCCAGCATTTT
TRBV7-2	once	.	TRBJ1-5	CASSLESSSNQPQHF	TGTGCCAGCAGCTTAGAGAGTAGCAGCAATCAGCCCCAGCATTTT
TRBV6-5	.	TRBD1	TRBJ1-2	CASSPGQGRDGYTF	TGTGCCAGCAGCCCGGGACAGGGAAGAGATGGCTACACCTTC
TRBV7-2	once	TRBD2	TRBJ2-1	CASSLGTSGNEQFF	TGTGCCAGCAGCTTAGGTACTAGCGGCAATGAGCAGTTCTTC
TRBV9	.	TRBD1	TRBJ2-5	CASSVERDRGGETQYF	TGTGCCAGCAGCGTAGAAAGGGACAGGGGTGGGGAGACCCAGTACTTC
TRBV7-8	few	.	TRBJ2-1	CASRTISRVAYNEQFF	TGTGCCAGCAGAACCATATCCAGGGTCGCGTACAATGAGCAGTTCTTC
TRBV27	.	.	TRBJ1-4	CASSLLGGQNEKLFF	TGTGCCAGCAGTTTATTAGGCGGCCAAAATGAAAAACTGTTTTTT
TRBV20-1	.	TRBD2	TRBJ2-5	CSASRGLAGEETQYF	TGCAGTGCTAGTAGGGGACTAGCGGGAGAAGAGACCCAGTACTTC
TRBV12-3/TRBV12-4	.	.	TRBJ2-2	CASSFRGGELFF	TGTGCCAGCAGTTTTCGAGGCGGGGAGCTGTTTTTT
TRBV5-4	.	.	TRBJ2-7	CASSLDGYEQYF	TGTGCCAGCAGCTTGGACGGATACGAGCAGTACTTC
TRBV6-5	.	.	TRBJ1-4	CASRRGWANEKLFF	TGTGCCAGCAGGAGGGGATGGGCTAATGAAAAACTGTTTTTT
TRBV10-3	.	.	TRBJ1-2	CAISGQPNYGYTF	TGTGCCATCAGTGGACAGCCCAACTATGGCTACACCTTC
TRBV4-2	many	.	TRBJ2-7	CASSQEADTTYEQYF	TGTGCCAGCAGCCAAGAAGCGGACACTACCTACGAGCAGTACTTC
TRBV4-1	.	.	TRBJ2-5	CASSQVLGPQETQYF	TGCGCCAGCAGCCAAGTACTGGGGCCCCAAGAGACCCAGTACTTC
TRBV5-8	.	TRBD2	TRBJ2-5	CASSGEVGTSGSGQETQYF	TGTGCCAGCAGCGGCGAGGTAGGGACTAGCGGGAGTGGTCAAGAGACCCAGTACTTC
TRBV7-2	.	.	TRBJ1-2	CASSLVSYGYTF	TGTGCCAGCAGCTTAGTCAGCTATGGCTACACCTTC
TRBV2	.	.	TRBJ1-3	CASRGHLASGNTIYF	TGTGCCAGCAGGGGCCACCTAGCCTCTGGAAACACCATATATTTT
TRBV6-2/TRBV6-3	.	TRBD2	TRBJ2-1	CASSYPTSGRNNEQFF	TGTGCCAGCAGTTACCCCACTAGCGGGAGGAACAATGAGCAGTTCTTC
TRBV29-1	.	.	TRBJ1-2	CSALWNYGYTF	TGCAGCGCCCTTTGGAACTATGGCTACACCTTC
TRBV11-1	.	TRBD2	TRBJ2-7	CASSLAGLAGDEQYF	TGTGCCAGCAGCTTAGCGGGGCTAGCGGGAGACGAGCAGTACTTC
TRBV5-6	.	TRBD1	TRBJ1-2	CASSSRRTGYGYTF	TGTGCCAGCAGCTCAAGACGGACAGGTTATGGCTACACCTTC
TRBV7-8	.	.	TRBJ2-7	CASSLDTLGEQYF	TGTGCCAGCAGCTTGGATACCTTGGGTGAGCAGTACTTC
TRBV11-2	.	.	TRBJ1-1	CASSLGMNTEAFF	TGTGCCAGCAGCTTGGGTATGAACACTGAAGCTTTCTTT
TRBV6-5	.	.	TRBJ1-1	CASSTGPRVNTEAFF	TGTGCCAGCAGTACGGGACCCCGGGTGAACACTGAAGCTTTCTTT
TRBV11-2	.	.	TRBJ2-1	CASSLDQVSPLLFF	TGTGCCAGCAGCTTAGATCAGGTTAGCCCGTTACTGTTCTTC
TRBV5-1	.	TRBD2	TRBJ2-2	CASSSGTSGSWGTGELFF	TGCGCCAGCAGCTCAGGGACTAGCGGGAGTTGGGGCACCGGGGAGCTGTTTTTT
TRBV4-1	.	TRBD1	TRBJ2-1	CASSQSIVQGAYNEQFF	TGCGCCAGCAGCCAATCGATTGTCCAGGGGGCTTACAATGAGCAGTTCTTC
TRBV7-9	.	.	TRBJ1-6	CASSLGTSPLHF	TGTGCCAGCAGCTTAGGGACTTCACCCCTCCACTTT
TRBV9	.	TRBD1	TRBJ2-5	CASSQTGLETQYF	TGTGCCAGCAGCCAGACAGGGTTAGAGACCCAGTACTTC
TRBV28	.	.	TRBJ2-4	CASSPNQRLAKNIQYF	TGTGCCAGCAGTCCTAATCAGAGACTAGCCAAAAACATTCAGTACTTC